These T cell receptor beta chains were read from a single sample in a study of PD-1 blockade in classical Hodgkin lymphoma. TCRdb's table, derived via immunoSEQ multiplex PCR, lists solely in-frame clones and lacks some. The table shows more than 25,000 clones, with 70% to 90% occurring only once. The source material was CD8+ T cells from blood, sampled at baseline. These receptors were obtained from a human donor with classical Hodgkin lymphoma. CDR3s include the opening cysteine and the closing phenylalanine or tryptophan.

V	J	CDR3
TRBV27	TRBJ2-5	CASSFGAMETQYF
TRBV27	TRBJ2-7	CASSLNSYEQYF
TRBV19	TRBJ1-2	CASSIDLLGTYGYTF
TRBV27	TRBJ1-1	CASSLSNGRTNTEAFF
TRBV28	TRBJ1-1	CASSLRTVNTEAFF
TRBV28	TRBJ2-2	CASSLSPRQGRGTGELFF
TRBV4-2	TRBJ2-1	CASSQDPGLVVVYNEQFF
TRBV29-1	TRBJ2-1	CSVEGGREPAYNEQFF
TRBV9	TRBJ2-7	CASSPSPFLHPPDEQYF
TRBV9	TRBJ2-1	CASSVGGSPDNEQFF
TRBV4-2	TRBJ2-1	CASSQAGRTPYNEQFF
TRBV5-1	TRBJ2-7	CASSLVGYTYEQYF
TRBV27	TRBJ2-3	CATRVLFADTQYF
TRBV5-4	TRBJ1-2	CASSLPGTGKDYGYTF
TRBV19	TRBJ1-1	CASSSRTGMNTEAFF
TRBV6-1	TRBJ1-1	CASKVWRDTEAFF
TRBV11-2	TRBJ1-2	CASSLQGGHGYTF
TRBV25-1	TRBJ1-4	CASSEFRTHRGEKLFF
TRBV6-4	TRBJ2-3	CASSGEGTDTQYF
TRBV2	TRBJ2-7	CASSVGTGVLEQYF
TRBV4-1	TRBJ2-5	CASSPRSGSPIKTQYF
TRBV6-5	TRBJ1-2	CASSYYTGIEGYTF
TRBV9	TRBJ2-7	CASSVAGQGAYEQYF
TRBV4-1	TRBJ1-1	CASSLPSGTEAFF
TRBV2	TRBJ2-1	CAIPGIPAYNEQFF
TRBV28	TRBJ2-7	CASSSSYPIGPGYEQYF
TRBV9	TRBJ1-1	CASSVVVRNTEAFF